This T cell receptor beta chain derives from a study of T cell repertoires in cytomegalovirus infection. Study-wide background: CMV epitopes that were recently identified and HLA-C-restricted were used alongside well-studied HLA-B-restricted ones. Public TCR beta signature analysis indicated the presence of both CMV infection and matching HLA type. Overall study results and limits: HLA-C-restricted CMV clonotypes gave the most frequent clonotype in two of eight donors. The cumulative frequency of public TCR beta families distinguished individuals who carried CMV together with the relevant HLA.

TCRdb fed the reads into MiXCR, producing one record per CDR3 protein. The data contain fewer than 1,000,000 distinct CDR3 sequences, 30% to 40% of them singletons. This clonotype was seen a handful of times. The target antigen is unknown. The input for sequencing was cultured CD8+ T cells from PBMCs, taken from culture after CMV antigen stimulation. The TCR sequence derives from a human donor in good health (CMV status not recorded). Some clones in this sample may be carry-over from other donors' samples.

The CDR3 loop reads CSAVNALDTPPYTGELFF. The CDR3 DNA reads as TGCAGTGCCGTCAATGCCCTGGATACTCCGCCTTACACCGGGGAGCTGTTTTTT. The chain combines TRBV20-1 with TRBJ2-2, with D hard to call. Germline V gives CDR1 DFQATT, CDR2 SNEGSKA (reference sequence). CDR3 length equals 18 residues. V was pared by 6 bases and J by 3 bases, with 26 bases between.